This T cell receptor beta chain originates from a study of metastatic and nonmetastatic thyroid tumors. Study-wide context: Comparative analysis of repertoires was undertaken across blood and tumor or nodule tissue obtained from malignant and benign thyroid patients.

Via MiXCR, TCRdb re-called the PCR reads. The table includes fewer than 35,000 clones, over 15% detected once. Ahead of thyroid surgery, no patient had received treatment of any kind. The TCR comes from a male donor with papillary thyroid cancer or a benign thyroid nodule (not recorded which). Some clones in this sample may be carry-over from other donors' samples. The specimen sequenced was blood.

CDR3 sequence: CASRLLRDTGELFF. The CDR3 DNA is TGTGCCAGCAGGCTTCTTCGTGACACCGGGGAGCTGTTTTTT. The chain is built from TRBV27 and TRBJ2-2, with D hard to call. The CDR3 spans 14 residues. The germline gives CDR1 MNHEY, CDR2 SMNVEV (reference sequence). The germline V and J ends were trimmed by 6 bases and 3 bases, with 11 bases remaining between them.